These T cell receptor beta chains were read from a single sample in a study of spatial heterogeneity in lung cancer. TCRdb passed the 5' RACE reads through MiXCR, listing each CDR3 protein once. The sample lists approximately 52,000 distinct CDR3 sequences, roughly 7% occurring once. The sample in question was PBMCs, obtained at surgery. These receptors originate from a female donor with early-stage non-small cell lung cancer. Both conserved end residues are part of each CDR3. The D gene is left open where the match is weak. A clone size is listed for some rows: how often the clone was seen (once, few, many), or a class if it is expanded.

v_gene: TRBV6-5; d_gene: .; abundance: few; j_gene: TRBJ1-1; CDR3aa: CASSYSSWRHTEAFF; CDR3nt: TGTGCCAGCAGTTACTCATCCTGGAGGCACACTGAAGCTTTCTTT
v_gene: TRBV12-3/TRBV12-4; d_gene: .; abundance: many; j_gene: TRBJ2-3; CDR3aa: CASSFSSPTIPDF; CDR3nt: TGTGCCAGCAGTTTTAGTAGCCCGACCATTCCCGATTTT
v_gene: TRBV6-5; d_gene: .; abundance: few; j_gene: TRBJ2-3; CDR3aa: CASSYSATDTQYF; CDR3nt: TGTGCCAGCAGTTACTCCGCTACAGATACGCAGTATTTT
v_gene: TRBV5-4; d_gene: .; abundance: many; j_gene: TRBJ2-7; CDR3aa: CASSLGPTNYEQYF; CDR3nt: TGTGCCAGCAGCTTGGGACCGACAAACTACGAGCAGTACTTC
v_gene: TRBV7-8; d_gene: .; abundance: many; j_gene: TRBJ1-1; CDR3aa: CASSPARPRTEAFF; CDR3nt: TGTGCCAGCAGCCCAGCCCGACCCAGAACTGAAGCTTTCTTT
v_gene: TRBV3-1; d_gene: TRBD2; abundance: few; j_gene: TRBJ2-3; CDR3aa: CASSQLAGGGNTQYF; CDR3nt: TGTGCCAGCAGCCAATTAGCGGGGGGCGGGAATACGCAGTATTTT
v_gene: TRBV5-1; d_gene: .; abundance: few; j_gene: TRBJ1-1; CDR3aa: CASSAGGEAFF; CDR3nt: TGCGCCAGCAGTGCCGGGGGCGAAGCTTTCTTT
v_gene: TRBV7-2; d_gene: .; abundance: few; j_gene: TRBJ2-3; CDR3aa: CASLVALLGSDTQYF; CDR3nt: TGTGCCAGTCTGGTCGCCCTCTTGGGTTCAGATACGCAGTATTTT
v_gene: TRBV29-1; d_gene: .; abundance: many; j_gene: TRBJ2-5; CDR3aa: CSVESGGETQYF; CDR3nt: TGCAGCGTTGAGTCAGGCGGAGAGACCCAGTACTTC
v_gene: TRBV5-1; d_gene: .; abundance: .; j_gene: TRBJ1-1; CDR3aa: CASKGMNTEAFF; CDR3nt: TGCGCCAGCAAGGGTATGAACACTGAAGCTTTCTTT
v_gene: TRBV28; d_gene: TRBD1; abundance: many; j_gene: TRBJ1-2; CDR3aa: CASSIQGAWAGYTF; CDR3nt: TGTGCCAGCAGTATACAGGGGGCGTGGGCTGGCTACACCTTC
v_gene: TRBV29-1; d_gene: .; abundance: many; j_gene: TRBJ2-5; CDR3aa: CSVLIWAQETQYF; CDR3nt: TGCAGCGTTTTGATTTGGGCCCAAGAGACCCAGTACTTC
v_gene: TRBV7-6; d_gene: TRBD1; abundance: few; j_gene: TRBJ2-1; CDR3aa: CASSLRLPRGGHEQFF; CDR3nt: TGTGCCAGCAGCTTACGACTACCCCGAGGGGGCCATGAGCAGTTCTTC
v_gene: TRBV20-1; d_gene: .; abundance: .; j_gene: TRBJ2-1; CDR3aa: CSAQAGLAIYNEQFF; CDR3nt: TGCAGTGCACAGGCGGGCCTAGCAATATACAATGAGCAGTTCTTC
v_gene: TRBV6-2/TRBV6-3; d_gene: .; abundance: .; j_gene: TRBJ2-5; CDR3aa: CASTQDDAYQETQYF; CDR3nt: TGTGCCAGCACCCAGGACGACGCGTACCAAGAGACCCAGTACTTC
v_gene: TRBV12-3/TRBV12-4; d_gene: .; abundance: .; j_gene: TRBJ2-3; CDR3aa: CASSDQDPDTQYF; CDR3nt: TGTGCCAGCAGTGACCAGGACCCAGATACGCAGTATTTT
v_gene: TRBV4-2; d_gene: .; abundance: many; j_gene: TRBJ2-3; CDR3aa: CASSHQTFNPVSDTQYF; CDR3nt: TGTGCCAGCAGCCATCAAACTTTCAATCCAGTCTCAGATACGCAGTATTTT
v_gene: TRBV3-1; d_gene: .; abundance: medium-sized; j_gene: TRBJ2-3; CDR3aa: CASSQTNTDTQYF; CDR3nt: TGTGCCAGCAGCCAAACGAACACAGATACGCAGTATTTT
v_gene: TRBV4-1; d_gene: TRBD2; abundance: many; j_gene: TRBJ2-3; CDR3aa: CASSQGPGGNTDTQYF; CDR3nt: TGCGCCAGCAGCCAAGGCCCCGGGGGGAACACAGATACGCAGTATTTT
v_gene: TRBV14; d_gene: TRBD1; abundance: many; j_gene: TRBJ1-5; CDR3aa: CASRMTGWYNQPQHF; CDR3nt: TGTGCCAGCAGGATGACAGGGTGGTACAATCAGCCCCAGCATTTT
v_gene: TRBV28; d_gene: .; abundance: many; j_gene: TRBJ2-7; CDR3aa: CASSLEGLDSYEQYF; CDR3nt: TGTGCCAGCAGTTTGGAGGGCTTGGATTCCTACGAGCAGTACTTC
v_gene: TRBV6-5; d_gene: TRBD1; abundance: many; j_gene: TRBJ1-2; CDR3aa: CASSHRDRVGGGYTF; CDR3nt: TGTGCCAGCAGTCACCGGGACAGGGTAGGAGGAGGCTACACCTTC
v_gene: TRBV7-7; d_gene: .; abundance: .; j_gene: TRBJ2-1; CDR3aa: CAPLGPQSGNEQFF; CDR3nt: TGTGCCCCCCTCGGGCCACAATCGGGCAATGAGCAGTTCTTC
v_gene: TRBV9; d_gene: TRBD1; abundance: many; j_gene: TRBJ2-7; CDR3aa: CASSVGPGGSYEQYF; CDR3nt: TGTGCCAGCAGCGTAGGCCCAGGGGGCTCGTACGAGCAGTACTTC
v_gene: TRBV7-3; d_gene: TRBD1; abundance: .; j_gene: TRBJ1-1; CDR3aa: CASSLKGDRVFF; CDR3nt: TGTGCCAGCAGCTTAAAAGGAGACAGGGTTTTCTTT